Shown below are 8 T cell receptor beta chains from a single sample sequenced in a study of cytomegalovirus exposure and HLA in healthy donors (dated by TCRdb to the late 2010s). Library method: the immunoSEQ multiplex PCR assay. For the multiplex PCR, a mixture combining 60 forward primers for TCR Vbeta segments and 13 reverse primers for TCR Jbeta segments was used. Not all clones reach the TCRdb copy of this immuneACCESS table, which keeps in-frame sequences only. Checked studies attribute under half of the gap to unresolved V genes and leave the rest unexplained. The table for this sample lists 200,000 to 250,000 clones. The ten largest make up 0.9% to 1.4% of the sample. Specimen: PBMCs. These receptors were obtained from a girl aged 2-10 years in good health and CMV-seropositive.

The chain's CDR3 is CAWSGTDYEQYF. In nucleotides, the CDR3 is TGTGCCTGGAGTGGGACAGACTACGAGCAGTACTTC. V usage is TRBV30 and J usage is TRBJ2-7, with D perhaps matching TRBD1 (6 bases). The CDR3 length is 12 residues. Trimming took off 1 base at V and 3 bases at J, with 7 bases between the two ends. Per germline, CDR1 GTSNPN and CDR2 SVGIG (reference sequence).

The chain employs TRBV28 and TRBJ1-1, with a possible D match to TRBD1 (6 bases). The CDR3 has 15 amino acids. V lost 7 bases, J lost 6 bases, and 21 bases lay in between. Per germline, CDR1 MDHEN and CDR2 SYDVKM. This chain's CDR3 is CASTTIQGIGAEAFF. CDR3 nucleotide sequence: TGTGCCAGCACCACGATACAGGGTATTGGGGCTGAAGCTTTCTTT.

The chain is built from TRBV6-5 and TRBJ1-2, with TRBD1 matching 7 bases. The CDR3 totals 14 residues. The ends lost 4 bases at V and 6 bases at J; junction bases unmatched: 8. The germline V gene encodes CDR1 MNHEY and CDR2 SVGAGI. DNA for the CDR3: TGTGCCAGCAGTTCCGGGGGACAGTTCAATGGCTACACCTTC. Amino acids: CASSSGGQFNGYTF.

J is TRBJ2-7 and V is TRBV9; 9 nucleotides line up with TRBD1. Germline V gene sequence: CDR1 SGDLS, CDR2 YYNGEE. The CDR3 consists of 15 residues. V lost 0 bases and J lost 4; bases outside the gene matches: 5. The CDR3 region has the DNA TGTGCCAGCAGCGTAGGAGGGACAGGGATGTACGAGCAGTACTTC. Residues: CASSVGGTGMYEQYF.

The genes are TRBV18 and TRBJ1-2, with TRBD1 matching 8 bases. Germline CDR1 and CDR2: KGHSH and LQKENI. The CDR3 totals 16 residues. V dropped 3 bases and J dropped 4; count of bases not matched to a gene: 10. The CDR3 sequence is CASSPFQGAQGYGYTF. The DNA for the CDR3 is TGTGCCAGCTCACCCTTCCAGGGGGCGCAGGGCTATGGCTACACCTTC.

The rearrangement links TRBV5-7 to TRBJ2-7; 12 nucleotides agree with TRBD2. TRBV5-7 is an open reading frame whose function is uncertain. The length of the CDR3 is 19 residues. V lost 3 bases, J lost 1 base, and 14 bases stayed unmatched. For the CDR3, the DNA is TGTGCCAGCAGCTCCAGAAGCACTAGCGGGAGGATAGGGTCCTACGAGCAGTACTTC. Residues: CASSSRSTSGRIGSYEQYF.

This CDR3 reads CASLPGRFLEAFF. As DNA, the CDR3 is TGTGCCAGCTTACCGGGCCGCTTTCTTGAAGCTTTCTTT. The gene calls are TRBV18 and TRBJ1-1; the D is unclear. The CDR3 is made up of 13 amino acids. Trimming removed 7 bases from V and 7 bases from J, with 16 bases in between. Looked up from germline, CDR1 is KGHSH and CDR2 is LQKENI.

The chain is built from TRBV10-2 and TRBJ2-3; TRBD2 aligns across 7 bases. V trimming: 10 bases; J trimming: 3 bases; junction bases outside the gene matches: 10. Germline V gene data show CDR1 as WSHSY and CDR2 as SAAADI. CDR3 length equals 14 residues. The CDR3 spells CATGGGRGTDTQYF. Written as DNA, the CDR3 is TGCGCCACCGGCGGGGGTCGAGGGACAGATACGCAGTATTTT.